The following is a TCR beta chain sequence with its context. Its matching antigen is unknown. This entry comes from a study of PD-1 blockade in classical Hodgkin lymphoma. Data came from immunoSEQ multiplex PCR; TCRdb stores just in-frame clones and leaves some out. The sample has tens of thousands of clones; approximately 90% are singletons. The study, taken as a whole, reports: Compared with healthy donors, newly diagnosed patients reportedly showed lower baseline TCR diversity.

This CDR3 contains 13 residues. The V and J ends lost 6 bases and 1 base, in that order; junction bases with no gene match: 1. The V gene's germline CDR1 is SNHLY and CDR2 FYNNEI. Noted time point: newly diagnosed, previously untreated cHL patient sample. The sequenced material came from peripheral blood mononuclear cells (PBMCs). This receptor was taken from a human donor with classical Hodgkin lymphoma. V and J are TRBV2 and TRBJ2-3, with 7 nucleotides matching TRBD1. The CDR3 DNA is TGTGCCAGCAGCGGACAGGGCACAGATACGCAGTATTTT. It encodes CASSGQGTDTQYF. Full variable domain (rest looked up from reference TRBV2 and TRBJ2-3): EPEVTQTPSHQVTQMGQEVILRCVPISNHLYFYWYRQILGQKVEFLVSFYNNEISEKSEIFDDQFSVERPDGSNFTLKIRSTKLEDSAMYFCASSGQGTDTQYFGPGTRLTVL.